This T cell receptor (beta chain) was found in a study of blood T cell repertoires in COVID-19. Study summary: There were acute and convalescent COVID-19 samples, and they came from the United States, Italy and Spain.

As processed by the authors: Quantification of nucleated cells was approximated via reference gene primer amplification. Produced via immunoSEQ multiplex PCR; TCRdb's table is partial and in-frame only. That table is the source of V, J and clone size, and D and trimming were worked out from the DNA. The table shows more than 250,000 clones, with around nine tenths occurring only once. The V and J ends lost 10 bases and 5 bases respectively, with 23 bases between them. The CDR3 runs to 16 residues. Germline loops: CDR1 SGHAT, CDR2 FQDESV (reference sequence). The sequence was obtained from a man aged 50-60 years with active or convalescent COVID-19. Sequencing used peripheral blood. The rearrangement uses TRBV11-1 and TRBJ2-2; D is possibly TRBD1 (6 bases). CDR3: CATRGQGPGWTGELFF. The CDR3 region has the DNA TGTGCCACCCGGGGTCAGGGGCCGGGATGGACCGGGGAGCTGTTTTTT.